This TCR beta chain was documented in a study of OX40 agonist ivuxolimab in advanced cancers. Study overall: The diagnoses of dose-escalation patients were hepatocellular carcinoma, melanoma, renal cell or head and neck cancer.

On this clone itself: Its antigen remains unidentified.

The repertoire was sequenced with immunoSEQ multiplex PCR; TCRdb's copy has only in-frame clones and lacks some. The sample yields some 96,000 clones, around 85% seen once. Study-wide results and limits: Partial responders at 0.1-3.0 mg/kg showed near-lowest clonal expansion. More expanded clones were seen, on average, in CD8+ T cells than in CD4+.

This material consisted of CD4+ or CD8+ T cells sorted from blood, taken in a trial of the OX40 agonist ivuxolimab. The source of this sequence is an adult with an advanced solid tumor such as melanoma, head and neck, liver or kidney cancer.

CDR3 protein: CASPGLRDGYTF. The CDR3 bases are TGTGCCAGTCCGGGGTTAAGAGATGGCTACACCTTC. The chain uses TRBV7-9 and TRBJ1-2; no clear D. Between the trimmed V and J ends, which lost 9 bases and 6 bases, there was a span of 14 bases. This CDR3 is 12 amino acids long. Germline V lookup: CDR1 SEHNR, CDR2 FQNEAQ (reference sequence).